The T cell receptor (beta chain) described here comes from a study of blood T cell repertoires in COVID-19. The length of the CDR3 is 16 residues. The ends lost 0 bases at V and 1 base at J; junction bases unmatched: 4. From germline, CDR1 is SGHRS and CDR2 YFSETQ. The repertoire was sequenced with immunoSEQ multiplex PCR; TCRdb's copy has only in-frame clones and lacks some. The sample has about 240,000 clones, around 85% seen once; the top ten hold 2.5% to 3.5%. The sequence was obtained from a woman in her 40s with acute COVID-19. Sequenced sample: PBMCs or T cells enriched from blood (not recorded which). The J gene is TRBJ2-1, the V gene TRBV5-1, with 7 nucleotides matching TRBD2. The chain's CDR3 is CASSLVGSGSYNEQFF. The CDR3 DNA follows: TGCGCCAGCAGCTTGGTCGGTAGCGGGTCCTACAATGAGCAGTTCTTC.